There are many counts of the clone carrying this T cell receptor beta chain. The sample is drawn from a study of glioma-infiltrating T cells. The wider study: Glioblastomas were WHO grade IV, sampled at first diagnosis; low-grade were grade II.

V gave up 5 bases and J gave up 9 bases; unmatched junction bases: 4. The CDR3 is made up of 12 amino acids. Germline V CDR1 and CDR2: MDHEN, SYDVKM. TCR alpha and beta CDR3 regions were amplified from RNA using iRepertoire nested multiplex PCR. Tissue mRNA or PBMC total RNA, about 95-450 ng, went into one-step reverse transcription and amplification. TCRdb ran MiXCR on the multiplex PCR reads and lists one entry per CDR3 protein. The sample gives a few hundred thousand distinct CDR3 sequences, 41% of which show up once; about 12% is in the top ten. The chain combines TRBV28 with TRBJ2-1; 7 positions match TRBD2. This sequence originates from a human donor with low-grade glioma or glioblastoma, undergoing nonglioma brain surgery, or in good health (not recorded which). The sequencing input was glioma tissue, nonneoplastic brain tissue, or PBMCs (not recorded which). The CDR3 DNA is TGTGCCAGCAGTCTAATAGCGGGTGAGCAGTTCTTC. Protein sequence: CASSLIAGEQFF.